This T cell receptor beta chain stems from a study of CD8 T cells in Susac syndrome. It was with random hexamers that about 0.45 to 1 ug RNA was reverse transcribed. The amplification used immunoSEQ multiplex PCR on TCR beta CDR3; it spanned 54 Vbeta and 13 Jbeta. In TCRdb, the immunoSEQ multiplex PCR reads were re-called with MiXCR into one record per CDR3 protein. The sample shows some 300,000 distinct CDR3 sequences, 85% of them seen only once. Germline CDR1 and CDR2: MNHEY and SVGEGT. The ends lost 2 bases at V and 6 bases at J; junction bases unmatched: 6. CDR3 length: 14 amino acids. The TCR sequence derives from a human donor with multiple sclerosis. Source material: CD8+ T cells from PBMCs. V gene TRBV6-2 or TRBV6-3 combines with J gene TRBJ1-2; 7 bases match TRBD1. The CDR3 sequence: CASSYAQGGDGYTF. The CDR3 DNA follows: TGTGCCAGCAGTTACGCCCAGGGGGGAGATGGCTACACCTTC.